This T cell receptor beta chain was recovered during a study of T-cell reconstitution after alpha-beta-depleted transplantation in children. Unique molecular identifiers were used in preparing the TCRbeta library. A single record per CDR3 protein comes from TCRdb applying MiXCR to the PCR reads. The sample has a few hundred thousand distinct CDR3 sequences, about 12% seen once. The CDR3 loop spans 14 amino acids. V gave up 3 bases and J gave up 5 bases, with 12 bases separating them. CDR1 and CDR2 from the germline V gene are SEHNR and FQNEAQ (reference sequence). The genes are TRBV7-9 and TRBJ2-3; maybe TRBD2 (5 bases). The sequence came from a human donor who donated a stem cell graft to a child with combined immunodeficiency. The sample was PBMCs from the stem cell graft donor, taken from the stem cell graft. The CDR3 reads CASSFSGVRDTQYF. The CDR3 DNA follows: TGTGCCAGCAGCTTTTCCGGGGTTCGAGATACGCAGTATTTT.